This T cell receptor (beta chain) comes out of a study of Tregs in tolerant kidney transplant recipients (dated by TCRdb to the late 2010s). Study-level background: The study used TCRbeta sequencing to identify donor-specific regulatory T cells before combined kidney and bone marrow transplantation, then tracked those cells after transplant.

What the work shows at the level of the full study, not this receptor alone: The most biologically relevant and donor-specific TCRbeta repertoire appeared to be identified by expanding Tregs with activated donor B cells. The study was constrained by small patient numbers, and validation of the findings is required in larger populations and under other immunosuppression protocols. Although technical replication error seemed to be minimal, the question of biological reproducibility was not addressed directly. Donor-specific Treg expansion was found to exceed global Treg expansion in tolerant patients, suggesting antigen-driven rather than nonspecific expansion. PCR primers changed over time for some patients, so nucleotide-level comparison across those patients' samples was not possible.

The transplants used related donors along with nonmyeloablative bone marrow transplantation, and in the human trials mixed chimerism was transient. Thawed PBMCs were FACS-sorted into unstimulated Tregs (CD4+CD25+CD127-), CD4+ non-Tregs (CD4+CD25-), CD4 cells and CD8 cells. Several combined kidney and bone marrow transplant recipients from the ITN036ST trial were included as patients, and samples were available only from these trial subjects. Healthy control blood was processed by Ficoll density gradient to PBMCs and cryopreserved; patient PBMCs were collected before and after transplant. For TCRbeta CDR3 sequencing, genomic DNA from the sorted cells was extracted using the QIAGEN DNeasy Blood and Tissue Kit. High-throughput TCRbeta CDR3 sequencing, which included PCR amplification with bias correction and internal controls, was done commercially through immunoSEQ. The authors' analysis ran thus. Unique productive TCRbeta sequences were defined by CDR3 nucleotide sequence where primers matched, and otherwise by CDR3 amino acid sequence together with Vbeta and Jbeta genes. To correct for sorting error, sequences found in more than one sorted population at a frequency ratio of 2:1 or less were discarded, and the remaining shared sequences were assigned to the population with the higher frequency. A sequence counted as donor-reactive if, in CFSE-low cells, the sequence had a frequency of at least 0.01% and was expanded at least 5-fold compared with unstimulated cells. Repertoire divergence was quantified by Jensen-Shannon divergence using the top 100 TCRbeta sequences ranked by frequency. For any sample with multiple sequencing runs, sorting error was corrected in each run separately before the runs were pooled. As stored in TCRdb, this immuneACCESS dataset retains in-frame rearrangements with V and J assigned. A fraction of the clones does not appear; measured against another copy, unresolved V genes explain less than half of the discrepancy, and the remainder lacks a known reason. V, J and clone size are those of that table, while D and trimming were read from the DNA. The sample profile shows 65,000 to 85,000 clones; roughly 90% of them were found once. Together, the top ten hold about 1.4% of the sample.

As to this clone: The target of this receptor is not known. No base quality values were provided; no much bigger clone lies one nucleotide off.

The TCR sequence derives from a human patient who received a combined kidney and bone marrow transplant. After a transplant, some T cells may have been passed on by the graft donor. The starting material was CD4+ T cells from blood (PBMCs), obtained 24 months after the transplant.

The nucleotide sequence is TGTGCCACCGGGACAGGCGTGAACACTGAAGCTTTCTTT. Its protein is CATGTGVNTEAFF. Recombination joined TRBV10-3 with TRBJ1-1, with 8 junctional bases fitting TRBD1. The CDR3, cysteine through phenylalanine, is 13 amino acids long. Only CDR3 DNA remains: 39 bases, in frame from the first base. Looking up the germline V gene yields CDR1 ENHRY and CDR2 SYGVKD. The germline V end is reduced by 10 bases and the J end by 0 bases; junction bases left unmatched: 4.